This entry features one T cell receptor beta chain sequence. Trimming took 2 bases from V and 5 from J, leaving 9 bases between them. The CDR3 is 14 amino acids. Germline CDR1 reads MNHNS; CDR2 reads SASEGT. This sample stems from a study of blood T cell repertoires in COVID-19. About the research overall: T cells, B-cell-depleted T cells, or PBMCs provided the cDNA or gDNA that served as material.

Assay: immunoSEQ multiplex PCR; the TCRdb copy retains only in-frame clones and omits some. The data contain roughly 250,000 clones, approximately 84% of them seen just once; the ten biggest clones take up about 3.3%. The receptor was isolated from a woman aged 40 to 49 with acute COVID-19. The specimen sequenced was PBMCs or T cells enriched from blood (not recorded which). The rearrangement uses TRBV6-1 and TRBJ2-2, with unresolved D. DNA of the CDR3: TGTGCCAGCAGTGAAAGTTACGAGACCGGGGAGCTGTTTTTT. Protein product: CASSESYETGELFF.